Listed below are T cell receptor beta chains from one sample, sequenced in a study of graft-versus-host responses after intestinal transplantation. The table came from immunoSEQ multiplex PCR; TCRdb's copy has only in-frame clones and leaves some out. The sample has approximately 33,000 clones, approximately 83% seen once; the top ten hold 15% to 20%. Antigens of these TCRs are unknown. This sample comprised unstimulated CD8+ T cells sorted from spleen or lymph node cells, obtained before intestinal transplant. The receptor source for this set is a human donor who received an intestinal transplant. Each CDR3 is given with its conserved first and last residue. The D gene is left open where the match is weak. Clone size, where shown, is once, few, many, or a class for clones that have expanded.

clone size	J gene	D gene	V gene	CDR3 protein	CDR3 DNA
-	TRBJ2-3	-	TRBV27	CASSLLTGNTDTQYF	TGTGCCAGCAGTTTATTAACGGGGAACACAGATACGCAGTATTTT
-	TRBJ2-1	TRBD2	TRBV4-2	CASSQDWRSASGSSMNEQFF	TGTGCCAGCAGCCAAGATTGGAGGTCGGCTAGCGGGAGTTCGATGAATGAGCAGTTCTTC
-	TRBJ2-1	TRBD1	TRBV27	CASSRRDTGTGYNEQFF	TGTGCCAGCAGCCGACGGGACACCGGGACAGGCTACAATGAGCAGTTCTTC
-	TRBJ2-7	-	TRBV10-3	CAIRGTSQGGEQYF	TGTGCCATCAGGGGAACGTCACAGGGAGGGGAGCAGTACTTC
-	TRBJ1-1	TRBD1	TRBV7-9	CASSLGTGDTEAFF	TGTGCCAGCAGCCTCGGGACAGGGGACACTGAAGCTTTCTTT
-	TRBJ2-7	-	TRBV5-1	CASSLLSSLYEQYF	TGCGCCAGCAGCTTGCTATCCTCTCTTTACGAGCAGTACTTC
-	TRBJ2-7	-	TRBV6-1	CASSDGGYSYEQYF	TGTGCCAGCAGTGACGGAGGGTACTCCTACGAGCAGTACTTC
-	TRBJ2-4	-	TRBV15	CATSRDEESIQYF	TGTGCCACCAGCAGAGATGAGGAGAGCATTCAGTACTTC
medium-sized	TRBJ2-4	-	TRBV7-9	CASSPQGSGIQYF	TGTGCCAGCAGCCCTCAGGGGTCGGGCATTCAGTACTTC
-	TRBJ2-1	TRBD2	TRBV19	CASSPLLGGTPNEQFF	TGTGCCAGTAGTCCCCTTTTGGGAGGGACCCCCAATGAGCAGTTCTTC
-	TRBJ1-6	-	TRBV6-5	CASSWGQSGSPLHF	TGTGCCAGCAGTTGGGGACAATCGGGTTCACCCCTCCACTTT
-	TRBJ2-5	TRBD1	TRBV18	CASSPPPGGFGETQYF	TGTGCCAGCTCACCACCGCCAGGGGGCTTTGGAGAGACCCAGTACTTC
-	TRBJ2-2	TRBD1	TRBV7-9	CASSSRQGVNTGELFF	TGTGCCAGCAGCTCCCGACAGGGGGTGAACACCGGGGAGCTGTTTTTT
few	TRBJ2-2	-	TRBV6-4	CASSDSLDTGELFF	TGTGCCAGCAGTGACTCCCTAGACACCGGGGAGCTGTTTTTT
-	TRBJ2-2	-	TRBV19	CASNPRVAGELFF	TGTGCCAGTAACCCCCGGGTGGCCGGGGAGCTGTTTTTT
-	TRBJ2-3	-	TRBV9	CASSVGGGRTDTQYF	TGTGCCAGCAGCGTAGGAGGCGGCCGCACAGATACGCAGTATTTT
-	TRBJ2-7	-	TRBV4-1	CASSPFRDTYEQYF	TGCGCCAGCAGCCCCTTCCGGGACACCTACGAGCAGTACTTC
-	TRBJ2-1	TRBD2	TRBV18	CASSPPGTSGYEQFF	TGTGCCAGCTCACCTCCCGGGACTAGCGGCTATGAGCAGTTCTTC
-	TRBJ2-1	TRBD2	TRBV27	CASSSGLAGNEQFF	TGTGCCAGCAGTTCAGGACTAGCAGGGAATGAGCAGTTCTTC
-	TRBJ2-3	-	TRBV4-2	CASSQDLASRWTDTQYF	TGTGCCAGCAGCCAAGATCTCGCTAGCCGGTGGACAGATACGCAGTATTTT
-	TRBJ2-2	TRBD1	TRBV11-3	CASSHSTGTTGELFF	TGTGCCAGCAGCCATTCGACAGGGACCACCGGGGAGCTGTTTTTT
-	TRBJ1-1	-	TRBV27	CASSSGQPNTEAFF	TGTGCCAGCAGTTCAGGACAGCCGAACACTGAAGCTTTCTTT
-	TRBJ2-1	TRBD1	TRBV27	CASSPDRASYNEQFF	TGTGCCAGCAGTCCGGACAGGGCCTCATACAATGAGCAGTTCTTC
few	TRBJ1-1	-	TRBV27	CASSRLRETEAFF	TGTGCCAGCAGTCGGCTCAGGGAAACTGAAGCTTTCTTT
once	TRBJ1-1	-	TRBV7-9	CASSHRVLDTEAFF	TGTGCCAGCAGCCACAGGGTTTTGGACACTGAAGCTTTCTTT
-	TRBJ1-2	-	TRBV28	CASSPDYTDGYTF	TGTGCCAGCAGTCCAGATTACACAGATGGCTACACCTTC
-	TRBJ2-7	TRBD1	TRBV27	CASSPGTGGYEQYF	TGTGCCAGCAGCCCCGGGACAGGGGGTTACGAGCAGTACTTC
-	TRBJ2-3	TRBD2	TRBV19	CASSVWAGESDTQYF	TGTGCCAGTAGTGTCTGGGCGGGAGAGTCAGATACGCAGTATTTT
-	TRBJ1-3	TRBD1	TRBV2	CASGDRGRENTIYF	TGTGCCAGCGGCGACAGGGGGCGGGAAAACACCATATATTTT
-	TRBJ2-7	-	TRBV2	CASQTRVDSYEQYF	TGTGCCAGCCAAACCCGGGTGGACTCCTACGAGCAGTACTTC
-	TRBJ1-4	-	TRBV4-1	CASSQDPQDWAEKLFF	TGCGCCAGCAGCCAAGACCCCCAGGACTGGGCGGAAAAACTGTTTTTT